A single sample is the source of the 28 T cell receptor beta chains below, sequenced in a study of T cells in Graves' hyperthyroidism and ophthalmopathy. The TCR beta CDR3 regions underwent amplification using RNA transcripts as the source. An initial round of RT-PCR targeting the TCR CDR3 relied on the HTBI primer set. TCRdb analysed the multiplex PCR reads with MiXCR anew, one entry per CDR3 protein. The sample carries some 510,000 distinct CDR3 sequences, around 20% recorded once. Sample: blood. The source is a man aged 18 to 29 with Graves' hyperthyroidism.

In its sample, this clonotype was seen many times. CDR3 nucleotides: TGTGCCACCAGTGATCCCGGACAGCGAAACTATGGCTACACCTTC. This codes for CATSDPGQRNYGYTF. This chain links TRBV24-1 with TRBJ1-2; possible D gene TRBD1, 6 bases. The CDR3 is made up of 15 amino acids. The ends were cut back, 3 bases at V and 2 bases at J, with 12 bases in the middle. Germline loops: CDR1 KGHDR, CDR2 SFDVKD.

This clonotype was seen at least ten times. The V call is TRBV12-3 or TRBV12-4, the J call TRBJ2-5, with D perhaps matching TRBD1 (6 bases). This CDR3 contains 13 residues. Trimming shortened V by 6 bases and J by 2 bases, and 10 bases separated the two germline ends. The CDR3 coding sequence is TGTGCCAGCAGGTCGGACAGACAAGAGACCCAGTACTTC. Amino acids: CASRSDRQETQYF.

This clonotype was seen many times. V gene TRBV27 combines with J gene TRBJ2-7; D may be TRBD1 (6 bases). The CDR3 spans 14 residues. The V gene lost 6 bases and the J gene lost 3 bases, with 15 bases spanning the gap. The germline gives CDR1 MNHEY, CDR2 SMNVEV (reference sequence). The CDR3 sequence: CASSWGPRGYEQYF. In nucleotides, the CDR3 is TGTGCCAGCAGCTGGGGGCCCCGGGGCTACGAGCAGTACTTC.

The chain has TRBV3-1 and TRBJ2-7, with D perhaps matching TRBD1 or TRBD2 (5 bases each). Trimming cost V 1 base and J 0 bases, with 22 bases left between them. Germline-derived CDR1 and CDR2 are LGHDT and YNNKEL (reference sequence). The CDR3 spans 19 residues. This chain's CDR3 is CASSQVGKRKLGDSYEQYF. DNA for the CDR3: TGTGCCAGCAGCCAAGTGGGAAAGCGGAAACTAGGGGACTCCTACGAGCAGTACTTC.

This clonotype was recorded at least ten times. The rearrangement uses TRBV15 and TRBJ2-3; 15 nucleotides match TRBD2. This CDR3 region has 18 residues. With 4 bases clipped from V and 1 base from J, the junction kept 6 bases outside the gene matches. Germline lookup yields CDR1 LNHNV and CDR2 YYDKDF (reference sequence). DNA for the CDR3: TGTGCCACCAGCATCGGACTAGCGGGGGGGCCCGGCACAGATACGCAGTATTTT. Its translation: CATSIGLAGGPGTDTQYF.

The table lists this clonotype with many counts. The CDR3 DNA reads TGTGCCAGCAGCTTCGACCGTAGCTCTGGAAACACCATATATTTT. Protein: CASSFDRSSGNTIYF. The rearrangement uses TRBV7-9 and TRBJ1-3; no clear D gene. Trimming stripped 3 bases from V and 0 bases from J, with 9 bases between. CDR3 length: 15 residues. Germline V gene sequence: CDR1 SEHNR, CDR2 FQNEAQ (reference sequence). Full variable domain (remainder filled in from reference TRBV7-9 and TRBJ1-3): DTGVSQNPRHKITKRGQNVTFRCDPISEHNRLYWYRQTLGQGPEFLTYFQNEAQLEKSRLLSDRFSAERPKGSFSTLEIQRTEQGDSAMYLCASSFDRSSGNTIYFGEGSWLTVV.

This clonotype was recorded many times. The chain recombines TRBV19 with TRBJ2-2; D gene uncertain. CDR3 length: 14 amino acids. V was cut by 3 bases and J by 1 base, with 6 bases left in between. CDR1 and CDR2 (germline): LNHDA, SQIVND (reference sequence). CDR3: CASSIAQNTGELFF. The CDR3 DNA is TGTGCCAGTAGTATCGCCCAGAACACCGGGGAGCTGTTTTTT. The entire variable domain, with the rest obtained from reference TRBV19 and TRBJ2-2, is as follows: DGGITQSPKYLFRKEGQNVTLSCEQNLNHDAMYWYRQDPGQGLRLIYYSQIVNDFQKGDIAEGYSVSREKKESFPLTVTSAQKNPTAFYLCASSIAQNTGELFFGEGSRLTVL.

J is TRBJ2-2 and V is TRBV20-1; D ambiguous. V lost 3 bases to trimming and J lost 1 base, with 3 bases between them. In germline, CDR1 is DFQATT, CDR2 SNEGSKA (reference sequence). The length of the CDR3 is 12 residues. For the CDR3, the DNA is TGCAGTGCTAGTCTGAACACCGGGGAGCTGTTTTTT. It encodes CSASLNTGELFF.

The chain links TRBV6-1 to TRBJ1-1, with 8 bases lining up with TRBD1. Trimming cost V 4 bases and J 5 bases; bases outside gene matches: 6. Looked up from germline, CDR1 is MNHNS and CDR2 is SASEGT. The CDR3 totals 14 residues. This CDR3 is CASSADRGGTEAFF. CDR3 sequence (DNA): TGTGCCAGCAGTGCCGACAGGGGAGGGACTGAAGCTTTCTTT.

This clonotype has just a few counts. This chain uses TRBV27 with TRBJ1-1; D may be TRBD1 (6 bases). This CDR3 contains 14 residues. Germline CDR1 is MNHEY and CDR2 is SMNVEV (reference sequence). Trimming removed 7 bases at V and 4 bases at J, with 16 bases between. CDR3 sequence (DNA): TGTGCCAGCATACAGACAGAGGGGGGCACTGAAGCTTTCTTT. Its protein product is CASIQTEGGTEAFF.

In this sample, this clonotype turned up many times. V and J are TRBV4-1 and TRBJ2-7, with D possibly being TRBD2 (6 bases). The germline CDR1 and CDR2 sequences are MGHRA and YSYEKL. The CDR3 is made up of 13 amino acids. The V gene lost 3 bases and the J gene lost 7 bases, with 13 bases spanning the gap. CDR3 sequence reads: CASSHGGAGEQYF. In DNA form, the CDR3 reads TGCGCCAGCAGCCATGGAGGGGCGGGGGAGCAGTACTTC.

The chain is built from TRBV7-3 and TRBJ2-7, with D perhaps matching TRBD2 (6 bases). V lost 1 base and J 6 bases, leaving 10 bases between the germline ends. Germline V lookup: CDR1 SGHTA, CDR2 FQGTGA. The CDR3 contains 13 residues. Here the CDR3 reads CASSLKTGGEQYF. CDR3 DNA sequence: TGTGCCAGCAGCTTAAAGACCGGGGGCGAGCAGTACTTC.

The table lists this clonotype with many counts. The chain joins TRBV2 to TRBJ2-2; 10 nucleotides align to TRBD1. The CDR3 is made up of 15 amino acids. The J segment lost 5 bases and the V segment lost 6 bases, leaving 6 bases of the junction unmatched. Germline V CDR1 and CDR2: SNHLY, FYNNEI. The CDR3 sequence is CASSLDRGRTGELFF. CDR3 sequence (DNA): TGTGCCAGCAGCCTCGACAGGGGGCGGACCGGGGAGCTGTTTTTT.

This rearrangement joins TRBV6-1 to TRBJ1-1; D remains ambiguous. Germline-derived CDR1 and CDR2 are MNHNS and SASEGT. This CDR3 region has 14 residues. Trimming took off 3 bases at V and 0 bases at J, with 8 bases between the two ends. CDR3 nucleotides: TGTGCCAGCAGTGAGGGATACATGAACACTGAAGCTTTCTTT. Protein product: CASSEGYMNTEAFF.

The chain carries TRBV6-1 and TRBJ2-3; the D gene is possibly TRBD2 (6 bases). Looked up from germline, CDR1 is MNHNS and CDR2 is SASEGT. The germline V and J ends were trimmed by 5 bases and 2 bases, with 11 bases remaining between them. The CDR3 length is 14 residues. The CDR3 loop reads CASSTGGTTDTQYF. The CDR3 nucleotides read TGTGCCAGCAGTACAGGCGGGACCACAGATACGCAGTATTTT.

At least ten counts were recorded for this clonotype. The chain joins TRBV5-1 to TRBJ2-5; D remains ambiguous. This CDR3 is built from 14 residues. Per the germline V gene, CDR1 is SGHRS and CDR2 is YFSETQ. Trimming took off 4 bases at V and 1 base at J, with 11 bases between the two ends. This CDR3 reads CASSPQDPQETQYF. CDR3 sequence (DNA): TGCGCCAGCAGCCCTCAGGACCCCCAAGAGACCCAGTACTTC.

This clonotype was found a few times. The CDR3 region is CASRRDRIEPQHF. CDR3 bases: TGTGCCAGCAGGCGAGACAGAATCGAGCCCCAGCATTTT. The chain recombines TRBV27 with TRBJ1-5, with D perhaps matching TRBD1 (5 bases). Trimming took off 6 bases at V and 8 bases at J, with 14 bases between the two ends. The CDR3 is made up of 13 amino acids. Germline-derived CDR1 and CDR2 are MNHEY and SMNVEV (reference sequence).

This chain uses TRBV20-1 with TRBJ2-5; TRBD2 might be the D (6 bases). V was shortened by 1 base and J by 5 bases, with 11 bases between the two germline ends. Germline CDR1 and CDR2: DFQATT and SNEGSKA (reference sequence). The CDR3 covers 13 residues. CDR3 residues: CSARAGVTETQYF. CDR3 DNA: TGCAGTGCTAGAGCGGGAGTTACGGAGACCCAGTACTTC.

Many counts were recorded for this clonotype. This rearrangement joins TRBV12-5 to TRBJ2-7; no reliable D call. Deletions cut 1 base from V and 4 bases from J, with 11 bases between. The CDR3 is 14 amino acids. CDR1 and CDR2 (germline): LGHNT, FRNRAP. The CDR3, as DNA: TGTGCTAGTGGTTTGGACACCGGACCATACGAGCAGTACTTC. This codes for CASGLDTGPYEQYF.

This chain links TRBV6-1 with TRBJ1-2; D unclear. This CDR3 is 12 amino acids long. Trimming left V 10 bases short and J 3 bases short, with 12 bases between. Looked up from germline, CDR1 is MNHNS and CDR2 is SASEGT. CDR3 amino acids: CANSQSHYGYTF. DNA for the CDR3: TGTGCCAACTCTCAGAGTCACTATGGCTACACCTTC.

This clonotype turned up a few times. The chain combines TRBV5-5 with TRBJ2-7, with 7 bases that match TRBD2. The germline gives CDR1 SGHKS, CDR2 YYEKEE (reference sequence). With V trimmed by 5 bases and J by 5 bases, 13 bases remained unmatched. The CDR3 totals 15 residues. The CDR3 spells CASSPTGEGRDEQYF. CDR3 DNA sequence: TGTGCCAGCAGTCCTACCGGGGAGGGCAGGGACGAGCAGTACTTC.

The rearrangement uses TRBV7-9 and TRBJ2-7; 7 bases are a match to TRBD1. The CDR3 totals 15 residues. CDR1 and CDR2 from the germline V gene are SEHNR and FQNEAQ (reference sequence). With 4 bases clipped from V and 4 bases from J, the junction kept 10 bases outside the gene matches. The CDR3 sequence: CASSYRTGEGYEQYF. The CDR3 nucleotides are TGTGCCAGCAGCTACCGAACAGGGGAAGGGTACGAGCAGTACTTC.

This clonotype was found many times. CDR3 in amino acids: CASSRGGALSYEQYF. In nucleotides, the CDR3 is TGTGCCAGCAGCCGCGGGGGGGCCCTCTCCTACGAGCAGTACTTC. This rearrangement joins TRBV28 to TRBJ2-7; the match to TRBD2 covers 9 bases. Germline trimming cut 6 bases from V and 0 bases from J; bases unmatched to any gene: 6. Germline CDR1 MDHEN, CDR2 SYDVKM. The CDR3 has 15 residues.

This clonotype has at least ten counts. The chain joins TRBV18 to TRBJ2-5; 7 nucleotides align to TRBD2. CDR3 length equals 14 residues. CDR1 and CDR2 (germline): KGHSH, LQKENI. Trimming at V came to 3 bases and at J to 3 bases, leaving 4 bases not matched to a gene. The CDR3 sequence is CASSPQRGKETQYF. CDR3 sequence (DNA): TGTGCCAGCTCACCGCAGCGGGGTAAAGAGACCCAGTACTTC.

The rearrangement joins TRBV28 to TRBJ1-1; 10 bases align to TRBD1. Trimming removed 4 bases from V and 0 bases from J; junction bases left unmatched: 8. The germline V gene has CDR1 MDHEN and CDR2 SYDVKM. The CDR3 runs 17 residues. CDR3 nucleotides: TGTGCCAGCAGTTCGTTGACAGGGGGCTACATGAACACTGAAGCTTTCTTT. It yields the protein CASSSLTGGYMNTEAFF.

This clonotype appeared many times. The chain employs TRBV29-1 and TRBJ2-7; the D gene is possibly TRBD2 (5 bases). The CDR3 totals 14 residues. Trimming removed 7 bases at V and 1 base at J, with 17 bases between. CDR1 SQVTM and CDR2 ANQGSEA come from the germline V gene. CDR3 sequence: CSARKDFISYEQYF. In nucleotides, the CDR3 is TGCAGCGCCCGAAAGGACTTCATTTCCTACGAGCAGTACTTC.

V and J are TRBV28 and TRBJ1-2, with 10 bases matching TRBD1. Germline assignment: CDR1 MDHEN and CDR2 SYDVKM. The V segment lost 3 bases and the J segment 8 bases; nucleotides outside the gene matches: 6. The CDR3 totals 14 residues. CDR3 region: CASSFPGTGEGYTF. In DNA, the CDR3 is TGTGCCAGCAGTTTCCCCGGGACAGGGGAAGGCTACACCTTC.

V usage is TRBV9 and J usage is TRBJ2-5; D perhaps matches TRBD1 (5 bases). The CDR3 is made up of 14 amino acids. V was pared by 3 bases and J by 0 bases, with 9 bases between. Germline values: CDR1 SGDLS, CDR2 YYNGEE. The CDR3 here is CASSAPTDQETQYF. DNA of the CDR3: TGTGCCAGCAGCGCTCCGACAGACCAAGAGACCCAGTACTTC.